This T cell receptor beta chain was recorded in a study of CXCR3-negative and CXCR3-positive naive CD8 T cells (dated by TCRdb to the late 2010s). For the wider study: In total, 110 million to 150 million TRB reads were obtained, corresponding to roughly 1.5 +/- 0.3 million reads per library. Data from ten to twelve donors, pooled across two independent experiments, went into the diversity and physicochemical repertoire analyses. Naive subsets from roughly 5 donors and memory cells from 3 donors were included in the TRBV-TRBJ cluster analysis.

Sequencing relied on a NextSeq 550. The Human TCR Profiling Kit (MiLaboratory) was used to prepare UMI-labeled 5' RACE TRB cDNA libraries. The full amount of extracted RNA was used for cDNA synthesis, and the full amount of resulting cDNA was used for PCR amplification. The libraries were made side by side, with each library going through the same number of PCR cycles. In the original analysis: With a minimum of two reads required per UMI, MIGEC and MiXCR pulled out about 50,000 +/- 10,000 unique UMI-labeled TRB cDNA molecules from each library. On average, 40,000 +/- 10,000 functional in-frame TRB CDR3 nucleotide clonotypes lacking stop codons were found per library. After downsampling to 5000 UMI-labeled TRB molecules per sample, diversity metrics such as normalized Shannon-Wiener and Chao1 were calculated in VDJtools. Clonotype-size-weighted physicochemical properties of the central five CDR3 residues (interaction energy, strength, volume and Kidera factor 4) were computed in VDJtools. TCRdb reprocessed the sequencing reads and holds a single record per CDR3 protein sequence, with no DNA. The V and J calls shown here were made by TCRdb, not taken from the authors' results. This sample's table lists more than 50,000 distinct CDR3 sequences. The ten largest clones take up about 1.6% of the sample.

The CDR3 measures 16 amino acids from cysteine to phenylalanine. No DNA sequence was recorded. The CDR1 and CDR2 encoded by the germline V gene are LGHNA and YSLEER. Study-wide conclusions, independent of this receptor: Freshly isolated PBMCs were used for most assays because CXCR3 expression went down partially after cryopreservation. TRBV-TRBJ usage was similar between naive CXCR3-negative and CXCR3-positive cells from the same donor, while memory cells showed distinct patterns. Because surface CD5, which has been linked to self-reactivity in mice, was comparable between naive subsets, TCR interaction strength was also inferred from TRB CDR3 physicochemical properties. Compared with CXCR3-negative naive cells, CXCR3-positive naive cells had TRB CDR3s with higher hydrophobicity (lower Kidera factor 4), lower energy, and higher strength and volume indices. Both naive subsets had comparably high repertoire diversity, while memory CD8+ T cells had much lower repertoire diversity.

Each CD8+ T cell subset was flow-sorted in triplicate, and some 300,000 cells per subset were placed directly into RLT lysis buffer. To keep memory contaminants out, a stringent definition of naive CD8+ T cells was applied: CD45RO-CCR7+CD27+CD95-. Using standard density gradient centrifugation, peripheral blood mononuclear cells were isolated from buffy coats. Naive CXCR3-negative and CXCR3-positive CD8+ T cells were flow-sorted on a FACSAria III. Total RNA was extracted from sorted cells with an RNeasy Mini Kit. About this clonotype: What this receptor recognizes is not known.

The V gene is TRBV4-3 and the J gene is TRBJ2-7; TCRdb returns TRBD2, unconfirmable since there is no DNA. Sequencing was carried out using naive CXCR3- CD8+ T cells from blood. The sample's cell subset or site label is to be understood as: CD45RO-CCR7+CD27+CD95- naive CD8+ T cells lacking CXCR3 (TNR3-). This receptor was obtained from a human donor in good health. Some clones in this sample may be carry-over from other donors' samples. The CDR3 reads CASSQYVAVGGYEQYF.